The rows below give T cell receptor beta chains drawn from one sample of a study of blood T cell repertoires in COVID-19. Profiling relied on immunoSEQ multiplex PCR, and the TCRdb table lists in-frame clones only, not all of them. The sample records 95,000 to 110,000 clones, just under 85% being singletons. The sample consisted of peripheral blood. The source of these receptors is a woman over 75 with active or convalescent COVID-19. CDR3s include the opening cysteine and the closing phenylalanine or tryptophan. The D gene is left open where the match is weak. For some rows the clone size is stated as once, few or many, or as a class when expanded; others skip it.

j_gene	abundance	d_gene	v_gene	CDR3nt	CDR3aa
TRBJ1-5	NA	NA	TRBV28	TGTGCCAGCCGAACAGGGTCCGCGGATCAGCCCCAGCATTTT	CASRTGSADQPQHF
TRBJ1-1	NA	TRBD1	TRBV6-4	TGTGCCAGCAGTGTTGGACAGGGGAACACTGAAGCTTTCTTT	CASSVGQGNTEAFF
TRBJ1-1	NA	NA	TRBV28	TGTGCCAGCTCCATTGGGGGGGTGGGAACTGAAGCTTTCTTT	CASSIGGVGTEAFF
TRBJ1-2	NA	TRBD1	TRBV29-1	TGCAGCGTACTAGGACAGGAGGTTATTGGCTACACCTTC	CSVLGQEVIGYTF
TRBJ1-6	NA	NA	TRBV6-5	TGTGCCAGCAGTTACACAGACTCCTATAATTCACCCCTCCACTTT	CASSYTDSYNSPLHF
TRBJ1-6	NA	NA	TRBV7-2	TGTGCCAGCAGCTTAGGAGGAGGCCCTTATAATTCACCCCTCCACTTT	CASSLGGGPYNSPLHF
TRBJ1-5	NA	NA	TRBV24-1	TGTGCCACCAGTGATTTTGCAGGGTTGAATCAGCCCCAGCATTTT	CATSDFAGLNQPQHF
TRBJ1-5	NA	NA	TRBV19	TGTGCCAGTAGTACCCGAGGTGACCATGCGGTTCAGCCCCAGCATTTT	CASSTRGDHAVQPQHF
TRBJ2-7	NA	NA	TRBV28	TGTGCCAGCAGTTTAGGGGGGTACGAGCAGTACTTC	CASSLGGYEQYF
TRBJ2-1	NA	NA	TRBV19	TGTGCCAGTAGTACCTCTCCGAGCTCCTACAATGAGCAGTTCTTC	CASSTSPSSYNEQFF
TRBJ1-2	NA	NA	TRBV12-5	TGTGCTAGTGGTTTGGACAGCTATGGCTACACCTTC	CASGLDSYGYTF
TRBJ2-5	NA	NA	TRBV28	TGTGCCAGCAGTTCCCGATGGTATAGACAAGAGACCCAGTACTTC	CASSSRWYRQETQYF
TRBJ1-1	NA	NA	TRBV24-1	TGTGCCACCAGTGCCGAACAGGGTACTGAAGCTTTCTTT	CATSAEQGTEAFF
TRBJ2-7	NA	TRBD2	TRBV28	TGTGCCAGCAGCTCGGCGGGACTAGCGGGGGGGCAACCGTCGGGCTACGAGCAGTACTTC	CASSSAGLAGGQPSGYEQYF
TRBJ1-2	NA	NA	TRBV5-8	TGTGCCAGCAGCTTGAGGTTAACAGTAGCTAACTATGGCTACACCTTC	CASSLRLTVANYGYTF
TRBJ2-4	NA	NA	TRBV6-5	TGTGCCAGCAGTTACCTGGGCCGCCAGTACTTC	CASSYLGRQYF
TRBJ2-7	NA	TRBD1	TRBV19	TGTGCCAGTACCGACAGGGGAGCTAGCGAGCAGTACTTC	CASTDRGASEQYF
TRBJ2-7	NA	TRBD2	TRBV28	TGTGCCAGCAATAATCTTTGGGGGACTACCTACGAGCAGTACTTC	CASNNLWGTTYEQYF
TRBJ1-5	once	TRBD1	TRBV27	TGTGCCAGCAGGCGACAGGGGGTTGGAAACAGCAATCAGCCCCAGCATTTT	CASRRQGVGNSNQPQHF
TRBJ2-7	NA	NA	TRBV11-3	TGTGCCAGCAGCTTAGGCCAGTTCTACGAGCAGTACTTC	CASSLGQFYEQYF
TRBJ2-1	NA	TRBD2	TRBV27	TGTGCCAGCAGTTTATCCCGGGCTAGCGGGGGGGCCAATGAGCAGTTCTTC	CASSLSRASGGANEQFF
TRBJ1-5	NA	NA	TRBV7-8	TGTGCCAGCAGCCCGACACTCGCCCAGCCCCAGCATTTT	CASSPTLAQPQHF
TRBJ1-6	few	NA	TRBV5-1	TGCGCCAGCAGCTTGGCCGGGCAGGGTGAGTCACCCCTCCACTTT	CASSLAGQGESPLHF
TRBJ2-3	once	TRBD2	TRBV5-1	TGCGCCAGCAGCTTAGAGGGTTTCGCGGGAGTGGATACGCAGTATTTT	CASSLEGFAGVDTQYF
TRBJ2-7	NA	TRBD1	TRBV6-6	TGTGCCAGCAGTCAACAGGGGGCGTACGAGCAGTACTTC	CASSQQGAYEQYF
TRBJ2-2	NA	NA	TRBV6-5	TGTGCCAGCGTGTCGGGAACCGGGGAGCTGTTTTTT	CASVSGTGELFF
TRBJ2-7	NA	NA	TRBV28	TGTGCCAGCAGCAGAACATACGAGCAGTACTTC	CASSRTYEQYF
TRBJ2-3	many	NA	TRBV6-5	TGTGCCAGCAGCGACACGATTGGAGATACGCAGTATTTT	CASSDTIGDTQYF
TRBJ1-2	NA	NA	TRBV7-9	TGTGCCAGCAGCTTGTACAGTGAAATTGGCTACACCTTC	CASSLYSEIGYTF
TRBJ2-3	NA	TRBD2	TRBV7-8	TGTGCCAGCAGCCCTTCTAGCGGGAGGGCCACAGATACGCAGTATTTT	CASSPSSGRATDTQYF
TRBJ1-6	NA	NA	TRBV19	TGTGCCAGTACCCACGCTTGGTCGGATAATTCACCCCTCCACTTT	CASTHAWSDNSPLHF
TRBJ1-3	NA	NA	TRBV7-9	TGTGCCAGCAGCTTACAAGCGGACTCTGGAAACACCATATATTTT	CASSLQADSGNTIYF
TRBJ1-6	NA	NA	TRBV20-1	TGCAGTGCTAGTAGACACTCGGGGGATTCACCCCTCCACTTT	CSASRHSGDSPLHF
TRBJ1-1	NA	NA	TRBV30	TGTGCCTGGAGTAGGGAGGGGAACACTGAAGCTTTCTTT	CAWSREGNTEAFF
TRBJ1-5	NA	NA	TRBV2	TGTGCCAGCAGGTTCGTTGGGGGGAGCAATCAGCCCCAGCATTTT	CASRFVGGSNQPQHF
TRBJ1-6	NA	NA	TRBV6-5	TGTGCCAGCAGAGGGAGGGGGAATTCACCCCTCCACTTT	CASRGRGNSPLHF
TRBJ1-2	once	NA	TRBV30	TGTGCCTGGAATCAGGGCTATGGCTACACCTTC	CAWNQGYGYTF
TRBJ2-7	NA	TRBD1	TRBV2	TGTGCCAGCAGGAAACAGGGACAGGGGGTGCTTCCTTGGGAGCAGTACTTC	CASRKQGQGVLPWEQYF
TRBJ2-1	few	TRBD2	TRBV30	TGTGCCTGGGTGGGGACTAGCGCTTCCCATGAGCAGTTCTTC	CAWVGTSASHEQFF
TRBJ1-2	NA	TRBD1	TRBV24-1	TGTGCCACCAGTGAACCCGGACAGGGCCCTGGCTACACCTTC	CATSEPGQGPGYTF
TRBJ1-3	NA	NA	TRBV9	TGTGCCAGCAGCGTAGCGATGGAGGGAAACACCATATATTTT	CASSVAMEGNTIYF
TRBJ2-3	NA	TRBD2	TRBV19	TGTGCCAGTAGTACCCCAACCGGACTAGCGGGAGGGGAGACAGATACGCAGTATTTT	CASSTPTGLAGGETDTQYF
TRBJ1-6	NA	NA	TRBV7-2	TGTGCCAGCAGCTCTTGGACAGATAATTCACCCCTCCACTTT	CASSSWTDNSPLHF
TRBJ2-1	few	TRBD2	TRBV6-2/TRBV6-3	TGTGCCAGCAGCCGTGGACTAGCATCAAATGAGCAGTTCTTC	CASSRGLASNEQFF
TRBJ2-7	NA	TRBD2	TRBV14	TGTGCCAGCAGCCATTTACCGGGACTAGCGGGGGGCCGAACCTACGAGCAGTACTTC	CASSHLPGLAGGRTYEQYF
TRBJ2-1	NA	TRBD1	TRBV27	TGTGCCAGCAGTTTAAACCCCGACAGGGGCCCGTTCTTC	CASSLNPDRGPFF
TRBJ1-4	NA	NA	TRBV25-1	TGTGCCAGCAGTGAAAATTGGCCGAATGAAAAACTGTTTTTT	CASSENWPNEKLFF
TRBJ2-1	NA	NA	TRBV27	TGTGCCAGCTGGGGGAGGTATGAGCAGTTCTTC	CASWGRYEQFF
TRBJ1-6	NA	NA	TRBV6-1	TGTGCCAGCAGTGAAAACAGCTTTAATTCACCCCTCCACTTT	CASSENSFNSPLHF
TRBJ2-1	NA	NA	TRBV10-3	TGTGCCATCAGTGAGTTATATGAGCAGTTCTTC	CAISELYEQFF
TRBJ1-5	NA	NA	TRBV7-2	TGTGCCAGCAGCTTAGCGGAAGCCAGGGCGGGGCAGCCCCAGCATTTT	CASSLAEARAGQPQHF
TRBJ1-1	NA	NA	TRBV2	TGTGCCAGCAGTGCTATCCCAGGGGCGGGGAACACTGAAGCTTTCTTT	CASSAIPGAGNTEAFF
TRBJ1-5	NA	NA	TRBV5-1	TGCGCCAGCAGCCCTTTAGGGGTGGGACAGCCCCAGCATTTT	CASSPLGVGQPQHF
TRBJ1-5	few	NA	TRBV12-3/TRBV12-4	TGTGCCAGCAGTGGAGATGTTCGGCCCCAGCATTTT	CASSGDVRPQHF